This TCR beta chain stems from a study of PD-1 blockade in mismatch repair-deficient tumors. The V end lost 2 bases, the J end lost 5 bases, and 15 bases lay between the germline ends. Germline-derived CDR1 and CDR2 are MNHEY and SMNVEV (reference sequence). CDR3 length: 15 amino acids. Time point meaning: approximately nine-day in vitro stimulation with candidate neoantigen peptide 5. With respect to this clone: Its antigen is currently unknown.

Measured with immunoSEQ multiplex PCR; TCRdb has only the in-frame clones, and not every one. The sample has over 14,000 clones; around 80% are singletons. The sequencing used cells cultured in vitro, collected from a patient treated with pembrolizumab. The chain employs TRBV27 and TRBJ2-5; a weak D match, TRBD2 (5 bases). This sequence was found in an adult with mismatch repair-deficient cancer. CDR3 sequence reads: CASSLLGAGSETQYF. The CDR3, as DNA: TGTGCCAGCAGTTTACTGGGCGCGGGTTCGGAGACCCAGTACTTC.